This T cell receptor beta chain was recorded in a study of blood T cell repertoires in COVID-19. Study at large: There were acute and convalescent COVID-19 samples, and they came from the United States, Italy and Spain. PBMCs, B-cell-depleted T cells, or T cells were the source of the cDNA or gDNA that made up the material.

Methods used by the authors: Scientists estimated how many nucleated cells there were by amplifying reference gene primers. TCRdb keeps only in-frame clones here, not all; method: immunoSEQ multiplex PCR. For V, J and clone size, that table is used; D and trimming come from the DNA. The sample consists of roughly 100,000 clones, approximately 84% of them appearing once. This TCR derives from a man in his 60s with acute or convalescent COVID-19. The sample was peripheral blood.

The CDR3 is CASSGTNIAGEQETQYF. CDR3 DNA: TGTGCCAGTAGCGGGACTAACATAGCGGGGGAACAAGAGACCCAGTACTTC. This chain connects TRBV19 to TRBJ2-5, with TRBD2 matching over 9 bases. This CDR3 is built from 17 residues. Trimming at V came to 6 bases and at J to 2 bases, leaving 13 bases not matched to a gene. CDR1 and CDR2 from the germline V gene are LNHDA and SQIVND (reference sequence).